This TCR beta chain came from a study of blood T cell repertoires in COVID-19. In the study overall: Samples came from the United States, Italy and Spain, spanning acute and convalescent COVID-19. Sample material is recorded as cDNA or gDNA derived from T cells, B-cell-depleted T cells, or PBMCs.

The CDR3 spans 14 residues. After removal of 6 bases from V and 7 bases from J, the junction contained 4 bases not matched to a gene. Germline-derived CDR1 and CDR2 are ENHRY and SYGVKD. Original analysis: Estimation of nucleated cell counts was performed using reference gene primer amplification. The data were produced by immunoSEQ multiplex PCR, yet TCRdb's version contains in-frame clones alone and is incomplete. The D gene and trimming were derived from the DNA, and the V and J assignments and clone size from that table. The sample consists of around 99,000 clones, 79% of them appearing once. The chain couples TRBV10-3 to TRBJ2-7; 15 bases are a match to TRBD2. The sequenced sample consisted of peripheral blood. The sequence came from an elderly woman with active or convalescent COVID-19. The CDR3 spells CAIRGLAGGEEQYF. The DNA for the CDR3 is TGTGCCATCAGGGGACTAGCGGGAGGAGAAGAGCAGTACTTC.